This T cell receptor beta chain was obtained from a study of T-cell memory formation after mild COVID-19. This clonotype was observed a few times. The junction had 7 bases not matched to a gene; V was cut back by 0 bases and J by 8 bases. CDR3 length equals 15 residues. Germline V gene lookup returns CDR1 LNHNV and CDR2 YYDKDF (reference sequence). Using its own MiXCR run on the 5' RACE reads, TCRdb lists one record per CDR3 protein. The repertoire holds some 450,000 distinct CDR3 sequences, approximately 18% seen once, with 20% to 25% in the top ten. Sequenced material: PBMCs or a T cell subset sorted from them (not recorded which). The chain has TRBV15 and TRBJ1-2; 9 bases fit TRBD1. The source is a man aged 18 to 35 who had mild COVID-19 (a few samples of this study predate the infection). Cell type and time point are not known. CDR3 loop: CATSRDPDRGLGYTF. DNA for the CDR3: TGTGCCACCAGCAGAGATCCGGACAGGGGTTTGGGCTACACCTTC.